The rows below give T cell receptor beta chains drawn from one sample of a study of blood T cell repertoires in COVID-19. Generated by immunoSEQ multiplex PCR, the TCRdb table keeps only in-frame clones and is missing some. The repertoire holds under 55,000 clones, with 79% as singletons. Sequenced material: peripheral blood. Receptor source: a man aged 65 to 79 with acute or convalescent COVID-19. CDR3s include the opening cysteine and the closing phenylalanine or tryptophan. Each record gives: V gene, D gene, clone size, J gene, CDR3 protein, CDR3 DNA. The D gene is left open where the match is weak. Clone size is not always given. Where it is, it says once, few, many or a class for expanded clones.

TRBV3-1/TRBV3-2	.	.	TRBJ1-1	CASARWNTEAFF	TGTGCCAGCGCCCGGTGGAACACTGAAGCTTTCTTT
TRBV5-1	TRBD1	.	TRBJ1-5	CASGYSDRDRGSSQPQHF	TGCGCCAGCGGATACTCGGACAGGGATAGAGGCAGTTCTCAGCCCCAGCATTTT
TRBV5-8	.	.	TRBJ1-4	CASSLGQRKTEKLFF	TGTGCCAGCAGCTTGGGACAGCGAAAGACTGAAAAACTGTTTTTT
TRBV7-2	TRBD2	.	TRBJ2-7	CASSLGLAGGDEQYF	TGTGCCAGCAGCTTAGGACTAGCGGGAGGTGACGAGCAGTACTTC
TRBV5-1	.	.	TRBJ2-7	CASSPRVGSEQYF	TGCGCCAGCAGCCCCCGGGTGGGGAGTGAGCAGTACTTC
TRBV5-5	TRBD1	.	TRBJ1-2	CASSLRDRVVNYGYTF	TGTGCCAGCAGCTTGAGGGACAGGGTAGTGAACTATGGCTACACCTTC
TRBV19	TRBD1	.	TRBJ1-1	CASSPRTGAGTEAFF	TGTGCCAGTAGTCCCCGGACAGGGGCTGGGACTGAAGCTTTCTTT
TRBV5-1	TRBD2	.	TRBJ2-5	CASRGLAGGQETQYF	TGCGCCAGCAGGGGACTAGCGGGGGGGCAAGAGACCCAGTACTTC
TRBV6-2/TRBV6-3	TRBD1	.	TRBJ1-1	CASSTQGMSEAFF	TGTGCCAGCAGCACACAGGGGATGTCTGAAGCTTTCTTT
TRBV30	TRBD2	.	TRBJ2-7	CAWSVGGGLASEQYF	TGTGCCTGGAGTGTAGGGGGGGGACTAGCGAGCGAGCAGTACTTC
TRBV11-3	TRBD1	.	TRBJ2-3	CASSLGGQRSTDTQYF	TGTGCCAGCAGCTTAGGGGGACAGAGAAGCACAGATACGCAGTATTTT
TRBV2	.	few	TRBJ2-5	CASSDRGRETQYF	TGTGCCAGCAGTGACAGGGGACGCGAGACCCAGTACTTC
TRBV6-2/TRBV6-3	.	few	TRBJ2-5	CASSWGLRWQGGETQYF	TGTGCCAGCAGTTGGGGGCTAAGGTGGCAGGGAGGGGAGACCCAGTACTTC
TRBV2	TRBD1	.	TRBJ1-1	CASSERRGRTEAFF	TGTGCCAGCAGTGAAAGGAGGGGGCGGACTGAAGCTTTCTTT
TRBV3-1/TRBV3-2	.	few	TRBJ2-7	CASSHGTPLEQYF	TGTGCCAGCAGCCACGGGACACCACTCGAGCAGTACTTC
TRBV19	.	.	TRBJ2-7	CASSIQGGDAEQYF	TGTGCCAGTAGTATCCAGGGTGGGGATGCCGAGCAGTACTTC
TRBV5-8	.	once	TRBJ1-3	CASSFGTQGNTIYF	TGTGCCAGCAGCTTCGGGACACAGGGAAACACCATATATTTT
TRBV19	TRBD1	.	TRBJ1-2	CASSRNLVGTAYGYTF	TGTGCCAGTAGTAGGAACTTGGTAGGGACAGCCTATGGCTACACCTTC
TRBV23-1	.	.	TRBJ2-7	CASSQSRGQEQYF	TGCGCCAGCAGTCAATCGCGGGGGCAAGAGCAGTACTTC
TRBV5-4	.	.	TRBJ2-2	CASSLPAGELFF	TGTGCCAGCAGCTTGCCGGCCGGGGAGCTGTTTTTT
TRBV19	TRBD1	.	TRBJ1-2	CASSIAARSGGYGYTF	TGTGCCAGTAGTATAGCTGCCCGCTCAGGGGGCTATGGCTACACCTTC
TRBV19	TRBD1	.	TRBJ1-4	CASSFLTGGSEKLFF	TGTGCCAGTAGTTTCCTGACAGGGGGAAGCGAAAAACTGTTTTTT
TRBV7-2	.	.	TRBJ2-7	CASSFFGSRYEQYF	TGTGCCAGCAGCTTCTTCGGGAGTAGATACGAGCAGTACTTC
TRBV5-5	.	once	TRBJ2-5	CASSLEGVTQYF	TGTGCCAGCAGCTTGGAAGGAGTGACCCAGTACTTC
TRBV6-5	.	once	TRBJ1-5	CAVGGITSNQPQHF	TGTGCCGTAGGAGGGATAACGAGCAATCAGCCCCAGCATTTT
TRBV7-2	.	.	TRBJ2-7	CASRSTATYEQYF	TGTGCCAGCAGGAGTACAGCAACCTACGAGCAGTACTTC
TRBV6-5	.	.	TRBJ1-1	CASSIQGSRGTEAFF	TGTGCCAGCAGTATACAGGGATCTCGCGGGACTGAAGCTTTCTTT
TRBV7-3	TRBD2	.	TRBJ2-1	CASSRGTSGRNEQFF	TGTGCCAGCAGCCGCGGGACTAGCGGGAGGAATGAGCAGTTCTTC
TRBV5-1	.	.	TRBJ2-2	CASGGRDRGAGELFF	TGCGCCAGCGGCGGGAGAGACAGGGGAGCCGGGGAGCTGTTTTTT
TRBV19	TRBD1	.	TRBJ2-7	CASSPYGTVGEQYF	TGTGCCAGTAGCCCCTACGGGACAGTTGGCGAGCAGTACTTC
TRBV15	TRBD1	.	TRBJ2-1	CATSRTGGLDEQFF	TGTGCCACCAGCAGGACAGGGGGGTTGGATGAGCAGTTCTTC
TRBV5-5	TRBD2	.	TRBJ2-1	CASSFSGGANNEQFF	TGTGCCAGCAGCTTTAGCGGGGGGGCCAACAATGAGCAGTTCTTC
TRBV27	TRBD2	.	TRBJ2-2	CASSFGTSGMNTGELFF	TGTGCCAGCAGTTTCGGGACTAGCGGAATGAACACCGGGGAGCTGTTTTTT
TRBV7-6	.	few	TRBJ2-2	CASSLEGLNTGELFF	TGTGCCAGCAGCTTAGAGGGGCTGAACACCGGGGAGCTGTTTTTT
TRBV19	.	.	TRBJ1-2	CASSSGGGNYGYTF	TGTGCCAGTAGTTCCGGAGGAGGGAACTATGGCTACACCTTC
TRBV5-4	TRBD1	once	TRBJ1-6	CASRPGTANNSPLHF	TGTGCCAGCAGACCCGGGACAGCCAATAATTCACCCCTCCACTTT
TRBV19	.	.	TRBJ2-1	CASQGVMNEQFF	TGTGCCAGTCAAGGGGTGATGAATGAGCAGTTCTTC
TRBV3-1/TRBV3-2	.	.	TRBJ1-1	CASSQDGMGHTEAFF	TGTGCCAGCAGCCAAGATGGTATGGGGCACACTGAAGCTTTCTTT
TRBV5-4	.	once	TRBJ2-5	CASSLMFSQETQYF	TGTGCCAGCAGCTTGATGTTCAGCCAAGAGACCCAGTACTTC
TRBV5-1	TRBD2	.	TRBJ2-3	CASSSGRAGEDTQYF	TGCGCCAGCAGTAGCGGGAGGGCCGGGGAAGATACGCAGTATTTT
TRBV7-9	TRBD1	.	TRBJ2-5	CASSLGTGQQETQYF	TGTGCCAGCAGCCTCGGGACAGGGCAACAAGAGACCCAGTACTTC
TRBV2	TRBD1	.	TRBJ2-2	CASGEDRANTGELFF	TGTGCCAGCGGGGAGGACAGGGCGAACACCGGGGAGCTGTTTTTT
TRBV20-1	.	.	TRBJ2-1	CSASNGRDEQFF	TGCAGTGCTAGTAACGGGCGGGATGAGCAGTTCTTC
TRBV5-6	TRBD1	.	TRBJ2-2	CASSLTGQGNTGELFF	TGTGCCAGCAGCTTGACCGGACAGGGAAACACCGGGGAGCTGTTTTTT
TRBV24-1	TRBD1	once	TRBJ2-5	CATSDLGTGGQETQYF	TGTGCCACCAGTGATTTAGGGACAGGGGGCCAAGAGACCCAGTACTTC
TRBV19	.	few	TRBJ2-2	CASNARGQLTGELFF	TGTGCCAGTAATGCCCGCGGACAGCTCACCGGGGAGCTGTTTTTT
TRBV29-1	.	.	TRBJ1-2	CSVVGLAGYTF	TGCAGCGTTGTTGGACTGGCCGGCTACACCTTC
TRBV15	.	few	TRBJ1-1	CATSRVPQAEAFF	TGTGCCACCAGCAGAGTCCCACAGGCTGAAGCTTTCTTT
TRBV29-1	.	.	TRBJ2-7	CSVKTLRREQYF	TGCAGCGTCAAGACTCTGAGACGCGAGCAGTACTTC
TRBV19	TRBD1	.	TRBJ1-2	CATRFLDREHGYTF	TGTGCCACCCGCTTCTTGGACAGGGAGCATGGCTACACCTTC
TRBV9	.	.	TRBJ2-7	CASSVGQAELGEQYF	TGTGCCAGCAGCGTAGGACAGGCAGAACTGGGGGAGCAGTACTTC
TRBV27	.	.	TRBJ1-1	CASSPGFGGTNEAFF	TGTGCCAGCAGCCCTGGATTTGGGGGGACGAATGAAGCTTTCTTT
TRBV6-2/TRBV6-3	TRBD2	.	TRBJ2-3	CASSYGGTSGSTDTQYF	TGTGCCAGCAGTTACGGGGGGACTAGCGGGTCCACAGATACGCAGTATTTT
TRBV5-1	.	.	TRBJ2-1	CASSLGGALAYNEQFF	TGCGCCAGCAGCTTGGGAGGAGCCTTGGCCTACAATGAGCAGTTCTTC
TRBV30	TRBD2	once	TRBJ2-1	CAWTGLAGVDDEQFF	TGTGCCTGGACGGGACTAGCGGGGGTTGACGATGAGCAGTTCTTC
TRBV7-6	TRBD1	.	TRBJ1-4	CASSLATGVGEKLFF	TGTGCCAGCAGCTTAGCGACAGGGGTCGGTGAAAAACTGTTTTTT
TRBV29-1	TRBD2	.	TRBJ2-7	CSVEGSGRSEQYF	TGCAGCGTTGAGGGTAGCGGGAGGAGCGAGCAGTACTTC
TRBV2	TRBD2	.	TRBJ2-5	CASSRTSGGAAETQYF	TGTGCCAGCAGCCGGACTAGCGGGGGGGCAGCGGAGACCCAGTACTTC
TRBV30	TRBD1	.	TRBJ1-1	CAWPTGENTEAFF	TGTGCCTGGCCGACAGGGGAGAACACTGAAGCTTTCTTT
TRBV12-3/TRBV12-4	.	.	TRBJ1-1	CASNKQLNTEAFF	TGTGCCAGCAATAAACAGCTGAACACTGAAGCTTTCTTT